This T cell receptor beta chain was recovered during a study of cytomegalovirus exposure and HLA in healthy donors. Study results and caveats: The authors assumed roughly uniform sequencing depth across donors for presence/absence analyses. Reportedly, diagnosis of cytomegalovirus status by the classifier showed high specificity and sensitivity.

Primers included in the PCR were 60 Vbeta and 13 Jbeta primers. Per the original methods: Later analysis identified 88 million or so unique TCR beta chains, approximately 11 million shared. Here immunoSEQ multiplex PCR was the method, and the copy in TCRdb shows in-frame clones only, minus some. V, J and clone size reflect that table, while D and trimming were determined from the DNA. The repertoire holds 35,000 to 40,000 clones, with less than 85% as singletons. Germline CDR1 and CDR2: ENHRY and SYGVKD. This CDR3 region has 15 residues. The V and J ends lost 0 bases and 3 bases, in that order; junction bases with no gene match: 5. As concerns this clone: Antigen unknown.

The rearrangement joins TRBV10-3 to TRBJ2-7, with 7 nucleotides matching TRBD1. The clonotype comes from a woman in her thirties in good health and CMV-seropositive. Sequenced sample: PBMCs. In nucleotides, the CDR3 is TGTGCCATCAGTGAGTCGACAGGGTTCGGCTACGAGCAGTACTTC. Translated: CAISESTGFGYEQYF.